This section outlines one TCR beta chain sequence together with its context. Its specificity is unknown. The data are from a study of T cell responses to AZD1222 COVID-19 vaccine. Study summary: Second doses that came at about 4 or about 12 weeks were put together.

Libraries were prepared by immunoSEQ multiplex PCR; TCRdb keeps only in-frame clonotypes and omits some of them. Here the sample spans some 100,000 clones, nearly 95% being singletons. General study findings and limits: The sample set comprised mostly white British donors with more females, and clonal diversity was possibly underestimated. There were vaccine-associated CD4 TCRs across spike, dominant at 160-218 and 743-854. After the peak T cell response, and only then, were repertoires sampled.

The clonotype was recovered from an adult in good health. This specimen consisted of peripheral blood, obtained on day 0 of AZD1222 vaccination.

The CDR3 DNA is TGTGCCAGCTCAAAAGGGGGGCAGCCCCAGCATTTT. It is translated as CASSKGGQPQHF. This rearrangement joins TRBV6-5 to TRBJ1-5, with D perhaps matching TRBD1 (6 bases). This CDR3 contains 12 residues. Germline CDR1 and CDR2: MNHEY and SVGAGI. V lost 8 bases, J lost 7 bases, and 12 bases lay in between.